This TCR beta chain stems from a study of blood T cell repertoires in COVID-19. Study details: Whether acute or convalescent, the COVID-19 samples came from the United States, Italy and Spain.

With 0 bases removed from V and 2 bases from J, the gap between germline ends came to 11 bases. The germline V gene encodes CDR1 SGHRS and CDR2 YFSETQ. The CDR3 covers 16 residues. Some clones are missing from TCRdb's copy, which holds only in-frame ones; the method was immunoSEQ multiplex PCR. The table lists tens of thousands of clones, 75% to 95% of them singletons. The sequence derives from a human donor with active COVID-19. The donor label of this sample is uncertain. The sample was peripheral blood. The chain carries TRBV5-1 and TRBJ2-2, with a tentative D call TRBD2 (6 bases). CDR3 region: CASSLVGGVNTGELFF. DNA for the CDR3: TGCGCCAGCAGCTTGGTTGGCGGGGTTAACACCGGGGAGCTGTTTTTT.